The subject of this entry is one TCR beta chain. An assay was performed, and its level was deep. Authors' analysis steps: Junction-only immunoSEQ sequences carried no quality scores, so filtering differed. Profiled with immunoSEQ multiplex PCR; TCRdb holds only in-frame clones, not every one. V, J and clone size are those of that table, while D and trimming were read from the DNA. The sample lists around 440,000 clones, 60% to 80% occurring once. The data originate from a study of shared clonotypes between healthy human individuals. Healthy HIV-negative adults without recent acute infections or vaccinations served as donors. Every donor was a Caucasian adult from Nashville, Tennessee. Trimming cost V 4 bases and J 5 bases; bases outside gene matches: 7. The CDR3 is made up of 15 amino acids. In germline, CDR1 is SGHDT, CDR2 YYEEEE.

The chain joins TRBV5-6 to TRBJ2-3; TRBD1 matches 10 bases. Specimen: PBMCs. The clonotype comes from a woman aged 40 to 50 in good health. Some clones in this sample may be carry-over from other donors' samples. CDR3 amino acids: CASSLRQGAKDTQYF. The CDR3 coding sequence is TGTGCCAGCAGCCTACGACAGGGGGCAAAAGATACGCAGTATTTT.